Below, 4 T cell receptor beta chains from the same sample are listed, as sequenced in a study of blood T cell repertoires in COVID-19. Method: immunoSEQ multiplex PCR; TCRdb's copy keeps in-frame clones and lacks some. The sample lists some 290,000 clones; roughly 90% were seen once. The sequenced sample was peripheral blood. These receptors were taken from a woman aged 25 to 39 with COVID-19, enrolled during active disease.

The V and J genes are TRBV25-1 and TRBJ2-7; tentatively, D is TRBD2 (6 bases). Germline CDR1 is MGHDK and CDR2 is SYGVNS. The CDR3 runs to 14 residues. V dropped 6 bases and J dropped 5 bases, with 17 bases sitting between them. The CDR3 region is CASSSPGAANEQYF. The CDR3, as DNA: TGTGCCAGCAGCAGTCCGGGAGCAGCCAACGAGCAGTACTTC.

The chain couples TRBV5-6 to TRBJ2-5, with 7 bases that match TRBD1. Losses at the gene ends were 4 bases for V and 2 bases for J; bases not matched to a gene: 8. This CDR3 comprises 15 residues. CDR1 is SGHDT and CDR2 is YYEEEE in the germline V gene. CDR3 DNA: TGTGCCAGCAGCCGCCGGGACAGCGTTCAAGAGACCCAGTACTTC. Amino acids: CASSRRDSVQETQYF.

The rearrangement joins TRBV3-1 (or the pseudogene TRBV3-2) to TRBJ1-5, with D possibly TRBD1 on 6 matching bases. Germline CDR1 LGHDT, CDR2 YNNKEL (reference sequence). V was shortened by 2 bases and J by 7 bases, with 9 bases between the two germline ends. CDR3 length: 13 residues. CDR3: CASSQYGGQPQHF. In DNA form, the CDR3 reads TGTGCCAGCAGCCAATATGGGGGCCAGCCCCAGCATTTT.

This clone was seen only a few times. The chain is built from TRBV27 and TRBJ2-2, with 16 bases that match TRBD2. The CDR3 sequence is 16 residues long. Germline lookup yields CDR1 MNHEY and CDR2 SMNVEV (reference sequence). V gave up 7 bases and J gave up 6 bases; unmatched junction bases: 5. CDR3 bases: TGTGCCAGCACCATGGGACTAGCGGGAGGGGCCGGGGAGCTGTTTTTT. It is translated as CASTMGLAGGAGELFF.